The rows below give T cell receptor beta chains drawn from one sample of a study of beta chain features in type 1 diabetes. The method was immunoSEQ multiplex PCR; TCRdb's version includes in-frame clones alone and lacks a portion of them. The table has 150,000 or so clones, roughly 60% seen once. Sample: naive CD4+ T cells from blood. The receptors stem from a man in his thirties or forties with type 1 diabetes. Both conserved end residues are part of each CDR3. The D gene is left open where the match is weak. For some rows the clone size is stated as once, few or many, or as a class when expanded; others skip it.

TRBV5-6	-	TRBJ2-1	TRBD2	TGTGCCAGCAGGACATTAAAGGGACTAGGCCCCAATGAGCAGTTCTTC	CASRTLKGLGPNEQFF
TRBV7-9	-	TRBJ2-4	-	TGTGCCAGCAGCTTAGCGGCAGCCAAAAACATTCAGTACTTC	CASSLAAAKNIQYF
TRBV19	-	TRBJ1-5	-	TGTGCCAGTAGTTTGGGGCACTCTGAGGGTGGCAATCAGCCCCAGCATTTT	CASSLGHSEGGNQPQHF
TRBV28	few	TRBJ1-2	-	TGTGCCAGCAGGCTACCTCAGGGAGGCTATGGCTACACCTTC	CASRLPQGGYGYTF
TRBV4-3	-	TRBJ1-2	TRBD1	TGCGCCAGCAGGCCCGGCGGGCAGGGGGCCTATGGCTACACCTTC	CASRPGGQGAYGYTF
TRBV20-1	-	TRBJ2-1	-	TGCAGTGCTCCCGGCAGCGGTGAGCAGTTCTTC	CSAPGSGEQFF
TRBV7-2	-	TRBJ2-7	-	TGTGCCAGCAGCTTAGCCTCGACAGGAGGGACCGAGCAGTACTTC	CASSLASTGGTEQYF
TRBV29-1	once	TRBJ1-2	TRBD1	TGCAGCGTTGAGAGGACAGGACCTAACTATGGCTACACCTTC	CSVERTGPNYGYTF
TRBV7-9	once	TRBJ1-1	-	TGTGCCAGCAGCTTAGCCGTAGACGGCACTGAAGCTTTCTTT	CASSLAVDGTEAFF
TRBV30	-	TRBJ2-3	-	TGTGCCTGGAGTGTTGGGGACACTAGCACAGATACGCAGTATTTT	CAWSVGDTSTDTQYF
TRBV15	-	TRBJ2-7	-	TGTGCCACCAGCAGAGATCGATCAGGGGACTACGAGCAGTACTTC	CATSRDRSGDYEQYF
TRBV16	-	TRBJ1-2	-	TGTGCCAGCAGCCAATCTATCTATGGCTACACCTTC	CASSQSIYGYTF
TRBV18	-	TRBJ2-3	-	TGTGCCAGCTCACCAGGGACCACAGATACGCAGTATTTT	CASSPGTTDTQYF
TRBV7-8	-	TRBJ1-2	-	TGTGCCAGCAGCTTAGACAAGGCGGGCGGCTACACCTTC	CASSLDKAGGYTF
TRBV4-3	-	TRBJ1-2	TRBD1	TGCGCCAGCAGCCAAGTTGCGACAGGGTCGGGCTATGGCTACACCTTC	CASSQVATGSGYGYTF
TRBV30	-	TRBJ2-3	-	TGTGCCTGGAGTCCTCACGCGTCAGAGGGAGATACGCAGTATTTT	CAWSPHASEGDTQYF
TRBV7-2	-	TRBJ2-3	TRBD2	TGTGCCAGCAGCTTCAGGCGGGGGGACCAGGATACGCAGTATTTT	CASSFRRGDQDTQYF
TRBV9	-	TRBJ2-1	-	TGTGCCAGCAGCCCTAGTGGGGGTGGGTACAATGAGCAGTTCTTC	CASSPSGGGYNEQFF
TRBV4-3	-	TRBJ1-1	-	TGCGCCAGCAGCCAAGATACCGGGCCGGAGAAAGCTTTCTTT	CASSQDTGPEKAFF
TRBV30	-	TRBJ2-5	-	TGTGCCTGGAGTGCAGACAGGAGAGAAGAGACCCAGTACTTC	CAWSADRREETQYF
TRBV7-2	-	TRBJ1-1	-	TGTGCCAGCAGCTTAGAGCGGTCCACTGAAGCTTTCTTT	CASSLERSTEAFF
TRBV7-9	-	TRBJ2-6	-	TGTGCCAGCAGCTTCAAGGCTGGGGCCAACGTCCTGACTTTC	CASSFKAGANVLTF
TRBV9	-	TRBJ2-6	-	TGTGCCAGCAGCGTAGCCACTATCACCTTGGACACTTTCTCTGGGGCCAACGTCCTGACTTTC	CASSVATITLDTFSGANVLTF
TRBV11-2	-	TRBJ2-1	TRBD2	TGTGCCAGCAGCTTAGTTCCTAGCGGGGGCAATGAGCAGTTCTTC	CASSLVPSGGNEQFF
TRBV27	-	TRBJ1-2	-	TGTGCCAGCAGTTCTGGGCATTTTTTCTATGGCTACACCTTC	CASSSGHFFYGYTF
TRBV4-3	-	TRBJ2-3	-	TGCGCCAGCAGCCAAGGGCCTTCGGGGTATGGCACAGATACGCAGTATTTT	CASSQGPSGYGTDTQYF
TRBV7-9	-	TRBJ2-5	-	TGTGCCAGCAGCTTGTGGGACCTCCAAGAGACCCAGTACTTC	CASSLWDLQETQYF
TRBV15	-	TRBJ1-5	-	TGTGCCACCAGCAGAGGGACAGTCTCAGGAGGTCAGCCCCAGCATTTT	CATSRGTVSGGQPQHF
TRBV7-9	-	TRBJ1-2	-	TGTGCCAGCAGCTTATCTTCAGGGGATGGCTACACCTTC	CASSLSSGDGYTF
TRBV29-1	few	TRBJ1-5	-	TGCAGCGTTCAATTGGGGGGCAATCAGCCCCAGCATTTT	CSVQLGGNQPQHF
TRBV5-6	-	TRBJ1-2	-	TGTGCCAGCAGCTTGGCCGGCGGCTACACCTTC	CASSLAGGYTF
TRBV7-9	once	TRBJ1-2	-	TGTGCCAGCAGCTTAGCGGGCAGGGCCGCTGGCTACACCTTC	CASSLAGRAAGYTF
TRBV7-2	once	TRBJ2-5	TRBD2	TGTGCCAGCAGCCCCCTCGGGGGGGACGTGAAGACCCAGTACTTC	CASSPLGGDVKTQYF
TRBV5-1	-	TRBJ2-5	-	TGCGCCAGCAGCTTGGGTGAAGAGACCCAGTACTTC	CASSLGEETQYF
TRBV30	-	TRBJ2-5	-	TGTGCCTGGAGTGTAAAAGAGACCCAGTACTTC	CAWSVKETQYF
TRBV29-1	few	TRBJ1-1	-	TGCAGCGCCCGCTTCGTAAACACTGAAGCTTTCTTT	CSARFVNTEAFF
TRBV29-1	-	TRBJ2-3	TRBD2	TGCAGCGTTGTCGATGTCCTAGCGGGGGGGCCACATACGCAGTATTTT	CSVVDVLAGGPHTQYF